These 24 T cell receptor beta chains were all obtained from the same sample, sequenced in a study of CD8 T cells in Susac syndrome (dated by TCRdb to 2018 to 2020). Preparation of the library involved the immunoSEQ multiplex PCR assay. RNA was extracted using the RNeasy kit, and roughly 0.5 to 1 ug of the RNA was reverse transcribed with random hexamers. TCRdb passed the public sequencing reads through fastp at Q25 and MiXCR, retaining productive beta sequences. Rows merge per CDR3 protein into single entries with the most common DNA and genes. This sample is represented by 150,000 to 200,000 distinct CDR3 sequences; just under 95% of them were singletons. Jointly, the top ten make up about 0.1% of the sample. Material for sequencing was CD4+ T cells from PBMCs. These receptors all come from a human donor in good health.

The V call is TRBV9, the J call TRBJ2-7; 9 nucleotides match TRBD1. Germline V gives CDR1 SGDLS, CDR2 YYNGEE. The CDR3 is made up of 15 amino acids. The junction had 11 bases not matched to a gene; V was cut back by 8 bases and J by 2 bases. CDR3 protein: CASSLSDRGPYEQYF. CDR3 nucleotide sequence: TGTGCCAGTAGCCTTTCGGACAGGGGCCCCTACGAGCAGTACTTC.

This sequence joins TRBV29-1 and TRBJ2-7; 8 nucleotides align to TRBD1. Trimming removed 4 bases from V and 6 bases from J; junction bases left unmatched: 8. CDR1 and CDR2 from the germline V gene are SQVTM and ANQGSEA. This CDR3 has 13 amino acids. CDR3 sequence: CSVVVTGAGEQYF. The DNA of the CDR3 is TGCAGCGTTGTCGTGACAGGGGCTGGCGAGCAGTACTTC.

The CDR3 DNA reads TGTGCCAGCAGCCAAGGTGACAGTAATGAGCAGTTCTTC. This sequence encodes CASSQGDSNEQFF. The V gene is TRBV14, the J gene TRBJ2-1; D might be TRBD1 (5 bases). The CDR3 is 13 amino acids. Germline CDR1 reads SGHDN; CDR2 reads FVKESK. The germline V and J ends were trimmed by 1 base and 7 bases, with 8 bases remaining between them.

The CDR3 is CSVLRVGAYTEAFF. The DNA for the CDR3 is TGCAGCGTTCTACGCGTAGGGGCGTACACTGAAGCTTTCTTT. The V and J genes are TRBV29-1 and TRBJ1-1, with a possible D match to TRBD1 (5 bases). CDR3 length: 14 amino acids. Germline V gene data show CDR1 as SQVTM and CDR2 as ANQGSEA. V was shortened by 5 bases and J by 3 bases, with 16 bases between the two germline ends.

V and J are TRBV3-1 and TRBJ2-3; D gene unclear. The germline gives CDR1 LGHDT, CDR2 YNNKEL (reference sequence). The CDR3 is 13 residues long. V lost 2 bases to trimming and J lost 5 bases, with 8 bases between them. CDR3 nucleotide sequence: TGTGCCAGCAGCCAAAGAAGAGGAGATACGCAGTATTTT. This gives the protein CASSQRRGDTQYF.

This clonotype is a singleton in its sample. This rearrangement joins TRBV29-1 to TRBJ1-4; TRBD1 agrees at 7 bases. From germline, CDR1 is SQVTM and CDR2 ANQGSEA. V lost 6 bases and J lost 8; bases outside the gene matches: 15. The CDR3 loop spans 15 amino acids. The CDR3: CSVRGTVEGNEKLFF. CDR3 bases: TGCAGCGTAAGAGGGACAGTCGAGGGTAACGAAAAACTGTTTTTT.

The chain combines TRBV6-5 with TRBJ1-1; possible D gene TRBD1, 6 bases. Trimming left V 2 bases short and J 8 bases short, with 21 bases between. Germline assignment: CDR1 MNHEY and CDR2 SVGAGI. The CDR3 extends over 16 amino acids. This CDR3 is CASSYRSETGRFEAFF. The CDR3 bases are TGTGCCAGCAGTTACAGGTCGGAGACAGGCAGGTTCGAAGCTTTCTTT.

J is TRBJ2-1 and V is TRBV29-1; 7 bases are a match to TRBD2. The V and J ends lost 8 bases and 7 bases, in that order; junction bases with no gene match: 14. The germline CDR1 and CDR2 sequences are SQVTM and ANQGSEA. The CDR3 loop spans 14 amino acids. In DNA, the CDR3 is TGCAGCATGGGCGGGAGCCAACCCCGGAATGAGCAGTTCTTC. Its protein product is CSMGGSQPRNEQFF.

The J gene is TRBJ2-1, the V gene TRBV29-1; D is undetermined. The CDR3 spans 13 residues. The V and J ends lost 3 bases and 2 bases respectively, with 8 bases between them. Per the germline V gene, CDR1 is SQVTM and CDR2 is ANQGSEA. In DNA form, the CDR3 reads TGCAGCGTTGATGGGGATACCTACAATGAGCAGTTCTTC. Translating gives CSVDGDTYNEQFF.

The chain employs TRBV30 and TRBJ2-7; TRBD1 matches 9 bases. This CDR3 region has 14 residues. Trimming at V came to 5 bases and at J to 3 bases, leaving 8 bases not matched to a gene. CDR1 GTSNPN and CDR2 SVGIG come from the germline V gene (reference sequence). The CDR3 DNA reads TGTGCCTGGTTTAAACCGGGACAGGGCTACGAGCAGTACTTC. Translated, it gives CAWFKPGQGYEQYF.

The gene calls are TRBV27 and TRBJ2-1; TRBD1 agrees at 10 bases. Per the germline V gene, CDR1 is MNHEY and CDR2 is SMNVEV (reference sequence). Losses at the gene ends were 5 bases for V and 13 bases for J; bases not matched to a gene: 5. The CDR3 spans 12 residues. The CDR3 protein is CASSLGQGQQFF. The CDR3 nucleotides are TGTGCCAGCAGTCTGGGACAGGGGCAACAGTTCTTC.

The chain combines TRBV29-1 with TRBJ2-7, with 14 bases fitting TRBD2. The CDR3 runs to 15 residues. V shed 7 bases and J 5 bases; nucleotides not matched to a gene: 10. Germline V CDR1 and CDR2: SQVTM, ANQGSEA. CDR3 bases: TGCAGCGGCCGGGGGACTAGCGGGAGTATGAACGAGCAGTACTTC. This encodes CSGRGTSGSMNEQYF.

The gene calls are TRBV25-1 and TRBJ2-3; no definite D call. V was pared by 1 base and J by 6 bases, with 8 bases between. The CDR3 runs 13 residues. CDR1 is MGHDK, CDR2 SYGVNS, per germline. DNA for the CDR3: TGTGCCAGCAGTGAATTCGGTGCGGATACGCAGTATTTT. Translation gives CASSEFGADTQYF.

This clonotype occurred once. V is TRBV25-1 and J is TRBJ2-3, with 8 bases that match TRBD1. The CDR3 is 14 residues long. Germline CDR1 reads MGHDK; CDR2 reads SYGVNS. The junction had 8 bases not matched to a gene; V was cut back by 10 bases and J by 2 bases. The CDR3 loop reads CATSTGVITDTQYF. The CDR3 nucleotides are TGTGCCACGTCGACAGGGGTGATCACAGATACGCAGTATTTT.

The CDR3 region has the DNA TGTGCCTGGAGGAGTAAAGAGACCCAGTACTTC. It encodes CAWRSKETQYF. V usage is TRBV30 and J usage is TRBJ2-5; no clear D. The CDR3 has 11 residues. In germline, CDR1 is GTSNPN, CDR2 SVGIG (reference sequence). The V and J ends lost 3 bases and 3 bases respectively, with 5 bases between them.

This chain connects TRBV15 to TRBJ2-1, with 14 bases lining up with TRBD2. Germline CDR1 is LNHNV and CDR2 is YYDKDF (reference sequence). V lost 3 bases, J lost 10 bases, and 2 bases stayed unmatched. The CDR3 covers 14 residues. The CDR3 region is CATSRGLAGEEQFF. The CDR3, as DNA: TGTGCCACCAGCAGGGGACTAGCGGGAGAGGAGCAGTTCTTC.

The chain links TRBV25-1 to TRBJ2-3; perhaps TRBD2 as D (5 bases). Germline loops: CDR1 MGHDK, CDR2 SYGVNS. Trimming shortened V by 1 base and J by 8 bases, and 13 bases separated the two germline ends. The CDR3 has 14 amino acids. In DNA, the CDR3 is TGTGCCAGCAGTGAATCCGGAACTAGAGGTACGCAGTATTTT. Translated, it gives CASSESGTRGTQYF.

This chain's CDR3 is CSASSPGGRYGEQFF. The CDR3 nucleotides are TGCAGCGCCTCCTCCCCAGGCGGGAGGTACGGTGAGCAGTTCTTC. The V call is TRBV29-1, the J call TRBJ2-1; 8 positions match TRBD2. The CDR3 runs to 15 residues. Germline V gene data show CDR1 as SQVTM and CDR2 as ANQGSEA. The junction had 17 bases not matched to a gene; V was cut back by 7 bases and J by 9 bases.

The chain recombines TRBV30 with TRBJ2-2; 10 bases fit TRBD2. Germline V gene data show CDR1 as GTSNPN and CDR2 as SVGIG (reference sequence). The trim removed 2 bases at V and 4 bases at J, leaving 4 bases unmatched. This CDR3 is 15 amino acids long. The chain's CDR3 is CAWSPRTSGTGELFF. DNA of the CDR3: TGTGCCTGGAGTCCCAGGACTAGCGGCACCGGGGAGCTGTTTTTT.

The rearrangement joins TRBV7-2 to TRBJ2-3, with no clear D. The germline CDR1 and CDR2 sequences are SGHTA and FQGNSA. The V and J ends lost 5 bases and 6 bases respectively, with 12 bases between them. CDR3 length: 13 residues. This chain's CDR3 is CASSPGPGDTQYF. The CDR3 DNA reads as TGTGCCAGCAGCCCCGGGCCCGGCGATACGCAGTATTTT.

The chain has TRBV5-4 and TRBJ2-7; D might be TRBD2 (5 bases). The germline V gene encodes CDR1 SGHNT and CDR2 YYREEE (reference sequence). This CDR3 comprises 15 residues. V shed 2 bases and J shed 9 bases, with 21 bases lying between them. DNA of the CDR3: TGTGCCAGCAGCTTCAATCGGGGTACCTACGAGCGGCAGTACTTC. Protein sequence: CASSFNRGTYERQYF.

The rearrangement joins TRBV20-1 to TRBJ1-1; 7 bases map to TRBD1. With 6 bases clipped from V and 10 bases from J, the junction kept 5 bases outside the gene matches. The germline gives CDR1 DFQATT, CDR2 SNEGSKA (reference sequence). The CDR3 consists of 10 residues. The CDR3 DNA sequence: TGCAGTGCACCGGGACAGCGAGCTTTCTTT. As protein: CSAPGQRAFF.

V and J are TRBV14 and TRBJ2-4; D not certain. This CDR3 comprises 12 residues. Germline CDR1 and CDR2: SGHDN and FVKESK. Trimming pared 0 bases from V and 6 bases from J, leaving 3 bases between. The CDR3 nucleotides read TGTGCCAGCAGCCAAGACTTAAACATTCAGTACTTC. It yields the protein CASSQDLNIQYF.

The CDR3 bases are TGTGCCAGCAGCGAGAAGAGTATGGGAGAGACCCAGTACTTC. It codes for CASSEKSMGETQYF. The chain couples TRBV6-2 or TRBV6-3 to TRBJ2-5; D is unclear. The V gene lost 6 bases and the J gene lost 4 bases, with 15 bases spanning the gap. This CDR3 contains 14 residues. Germline V gives CDR1 MNHEY, CDR2 SVGEGT.